The 20 T cell receptor beta chains given below trace back to one sample, sequenced in a study of spatial heterogeneity in lung cancer. A single record per CDR3 protein comes from TCRdb applying MiXCR to the 5' RACE reads. The sample records 20,000 to 25,000 distinct CDR3 sequences, 4% to 5% being singletons. Indicated time point: sample taken at primary tumor resection. No cell sorting; template was whole RNA from tumor, lung tissue or PBMC. The sample here was PBMCs, taken at surgery. Receptors were obtained from a male donor with early-stage non-small cell lung cancer.

This clonotype was detected a few times. V usage is TRBV7-3 and J usage is TRBJ2-1, with D perhaps given as TRBD1 or TRBD2 (6 bases each). Trimming cost V 5 bases and J 6 bases, with 11 bases left between them. Per the germline V gene, CDR1 is SGHTA and CDR2 is FQGTGA. The CDR3 runs to 13 residues. CDR3 coding DNA: TGTGCCAGCAGCGTGGGGGGCCCCAATGAGCAGTTCTTC. As protein: CASSVGGPNEQFF.

This clonotype was observed at least ten times. This chain links TRBV6-2 or TRBV6-3 with TRBJ1-1, with 8 bases aligning to TRBD1. In germline, CDR1 is MNHEY, CDR2 SVGEGT. This CDR3 is 13 amino acids long. V shed 6 bases and J 6 bases; nucleotides not matched to a gene: 6. CDR3 nucleotide sequence: TGTGCCAGCAGGGACAGGGTAATGTCTGAAGCTTTCTTT. Translated, it gives CASRDRVMSEAFF.

This clonotype came up many times. The chain has TRBV7-2 and TRBJ2-2; 15 positions match TRBD2. Germline loops: CDR1 SGHTA, CDR2 FQGNSA. This CDR3 is built from 19 residues. V was clipped by 5 bases and J by 1 base; unmatched bases: 8. The chain's CDR3 is CASSPGLAGGLGNTGELFF. In nucleotides, the CDR3 is TGTGCCAGCAGCCCCGGACTAGCGGGAGGGCTAGGGAACACCGGGGAGCTGTTTTTT.

This clonotype has ten or more counts. This sequence joins TRBV6-1 and TRBJ2-3; D possibly uses TRBD1 or TRBD2 (6 bases each). The germline gives CDR1 MNHNS, CDR2 SASEGT. The V end lost 8 bases, the J end lost 2 bases, and 14 bases lay between the germline ends. The length of the CDR3 is 14 residues. CDR3 protein: CASLVRGATDTQYF. CDR3 coding DNA: TGTGCCAGCCTGGTTAGGGGGGCCACAGATACGCAGTATTTT.

This clonotype was recorded at least ten times. The chain links TRBV4-2 to TRBJ1-5; tentatively, D is TRBD1 (6 bases). The germline gives CDR1 LGHNA, CDR2 YNFKEQ. The CDR3 runs 15 residues. V was shortened by 0 bases and J by 4 bases, with 10 bases between the two germline ends. CDR3 DNA sequence: TGTGCCAGCAGCCAAGAAAGGGGGAGAAATCAGCCCCAGCATTTT. Its translation is CASSQERGRNQPQHF.

Many counts were recorded for this clonotype. This chain links TRBV23-1 with TRBJ2-2; 14 nucleotides agree with TRBD2. TRBV23-1 is annotated as an ORF whose role is uncertain. The J segment lost 3 bases and the V segment lost 6 bases, leaving 9 bases of the junction unmatched. This CDR3 has 18 amino acids. The CDR3 DNA is TGCGCCAGCAGCCCCTCGGGACTAGCGGGAGAAGACACCGGGGAGCTGTTTTTT. Amino acid sequence: CASSPSGLAGEDTGELFF.

This clonotype was detected many times. The chain combines TRBV20-1 with TRBJ2-7, with 7 bases lining up with TRBD1. V trimming: 5 bases; J trimming: 3 bases; junction bases outside the gene matches: 7. Looked up from germline, CDR1 is DFQATT and CDR2 is SNEGSKA (reference sequence). CDR3 length: 13 residues. In DNA form, the CDR3 reads TGCAGTGCTGACGGGACAGAGAACTACGAGCAGTACTTC. This sequence encodes CSADGTENYEQYF.

This clonotype was counted many times. The rearrangement uses TRBV4-2 and TRBJ1-2; no clear D gene. Per the germline V gene, CDR1 is LGHNA and CDR2 is YNFKEQ. The CDR3 runs 17 residues. V shed 0 bases and J shed 0 bases, with 14 bases lying between them. For the CDR3, the DNA is TGTGCCAGCAGCCAAGATCTTGGAGGACTTCCTAACTATGGCTACACCTTC. It is translated as CASSQDLGGLPNYGYTF.

The chain carries TRBV30 and TRBJ2-1, with TRBD2 matching 12 bases. The CDR3 runs 16 residues. Germline V CDR1 and CDR2: GTSNPN, SVGIG (reference sequence). The V and J ends lost 3 bases and 7 bases, in that order; junction bases with no gene match: 10. DNA of the CDR3: TGTGCCTGGAGACTAGCGGGGGGCCGAACTTCTAATGAGCAGTTCTTC. Translation: CAWRLAGGRTSNEQFF.

This clonotype was seen more than once but under ten times. This chain connects TRBV7-2 to TRBJ2-4; D is perhaps TRBD1 (5 bases). The CDR3 runs 13 residues. Germline CDR1 is SGHTA and CDR2 is FQGNSA. Trimming removed 4 bases from V and 16 bases from J, with 20 bases in between. For the CDR3, the DNA is TGTGCCAGCAGCTCGACGACAGTCACCCCTTTTTACTTC. This encodes CASSSTTVTPFYF.

This clonotype was observed at least ten times. This chain joins TRBV23-1 and TRBJ2-3, with D possibly being TRBD2 (6 bases). TRBV23-1 falls under the ORF class, with uncertain function. This CDR3 has 14 amino acids. V was trimmed by 8 bases and J by 2 bases, leaving 14 bases between them. The CDR3 loop reads CASGTGTFTDTQYF. The CDR3 nucleotides read TGCGCCAGCGGAACCGGGACTTTCACAGATACGCAGTATTTT.

This clonotype has at least ten counts. The CDR3 DNA is TGTGCCAGCAGTCCAAGCGTAGGGGGAAACGAAAAACTGTTTTTT. Residues: CASSPSVGGNEKLFF. V gene TRBV27 combines with J gene TRBJ1-4, with a tentative D call TRBD1 (6 bases). Trimming took off 5 bases at V and 8 bases at J, with 18 bases between the two ends. There are 15 residues in the CDR3. CDR1 and CDR2 (germline): MNHEY, SMNVEV (reference sequence). The full variable domain, rest sourced from reference TRBV27 and TRBJ1-4, is EAQVTQNPRYLITVTGKKLTVTCSQNMNHEYMSWYRQDPGLGLRQIYYSMNVEVTDKGDVPEGYKVSRKEKRNFPLILESPSPNQTSLYFCASSPSVGGNEKLFFGSGTQLSVL.

This clonotype occurred many times. The chain combines TRBV2 with TRBJ2-7; D could derive from TRBD1 or TRBD2 (5 bases each). Between the trimmed V and J ends, which lost 6 bases and 1 base, there was a span of 10 bases. This CDR3 has 13 residues. Germline values: CDR1 SNHLY, CDR2 FYNNEI. As DNA, the CDR3 is TGTGCCAGCAGCCGAGGGGAATCCTACGAGCAGTACTTC. This translates into CASSRGESYEQYF.

In its sample, this clonotype was seen many times. J is TRBJ1-5 and V is TRBV7-2, with 9 positions matching TRBD1. CDR1 is SGHTA and CDR2 is FQGNSA in the germline V gene. This CDR3 spans 16 amino acids. V lost 4 bases, J lost 0 bases, and 4 bases stayed unmatched. This chain's CDR3 is CASSSQGAISNQPQHF. As DNA, the CDR3 is TGTGCCAGCAGCTCACAGGGGGCGATTAGCAATCAGCCCCAGCATTTT.

This clonotype was detected only a few times. The chain employs TRBV5-1 and TRBJ1-1; 8 bases map to TRBD1. The CDR3 spans 13 residues. Germline-derived CDR1 and CDR2 are SGHRS and YFSETQ. The J segment lost 4 bases and the V segment lost 4 bases, leaving 3 bases of the junction unmatched. The DNA of the CDR3 is TGCGCCAGCAGCATAGACAGGGGCACTGAAGCTTTCTTT. It encodes CASSIDRGTEAFF.

This clonotype was counted ten times or more. V gene TRBV6-6 combines with J gene TRBJ1-1, with D hard to call. The CDR3 length is 12 residues. Between the trimmed V and J ends, which lost 6 bases and 6 bases, there was a span of 11 bases. Germline-derived CDR1 and CDR2 are MNHNY and SVGAGI (reference sequence). For the CDR3, the DNA is TGTGCCAGCAGCTGGATAGGATCTGAAGCTTTCTTT. It yields the protein CASSWIGSEAFF.

There are many counts of this clonotype. The rearrangement uses TRBV23-1 and TRBJ2-5; 9 bases fit TRBD1. TRBV23-1 is assigned to the ORF class and has an uncertain function. Trimming cost V 2 bases and J 6 bases; bases outside gene matches: 10. The CDR3 has 16 residues. The CDR3 reads CASSQIRDREKKTQYF. CDR3 bases: TGCGCCAGCAGTCAAATACGGGACAGGGAGAAAAAGACCCAGTACTTC.

J is TRBJ1-4 and V is TRBV3-1; 7 positions match TRBD1. The CDR3 runs 14 residues. Per germline, CDR1 LGHDT and CDR2 YNNKEL (reference sequence). V lost 6 bases, J lost 4 bases, and 5 bases stayed unmatched. The chain's CDR3 is CASRKGQLNEKLFF. CDR3 sequence (DNA): TGTGCCAGCAGGAAGGGACAGCTTAATGAAAAACTGTTTTTT.

Ten or more counts support this clonotype. The chain couples TRBV19 to TRBJ2-5; 13 bases align to TRBD2. V was pared by 4 bases and J by 10 bases, with 6 bases of the junction left unmatched. CDR1 and CDR2 (germline): LNHDA, SQIVND (reference sequence). This CDR3 contains 14 residues. CDR3: CASSTGLAGDGQYF. CDR3 coding DNA: TGTGCCAGTAGTACCGGACTAGCGGGAGACGGCCAGTACTTC.

This clonotype was recorded a few times. The gene calls are TRBV6-5 and TRBJ2-7; the D is unclear. The germline V gene encodes CDR1 MNHEY and CDR2 SVGAGI. V lost 6 bases and J 2 bases, leaving 17 bases between the germline ends. The CDR3 sequence is 15 residues long. CDR3 residues: CASREQSEWAYEQYF. The CDR3 DNA is TGTGCCAGCAGAGAGCAGAGCGAGTGGGCCTACGAGCAGTACTTC.